Listed below are T cell receptor beta chains from one sample, sequenced in a study of PD-L1 blockade in urothelial cancer. Libraries were prepared by immunoSEQ multiplex PCR; TCRdb keeps only in-frame clonotypes and omits some of them. The sample lists 90,000 to 120,000 clones, about 89% occurring once. Sequences were derived from PBMCs, sampled around atezolizumab (anti-PD-L1) treatment. The receptor set was obtained from a woman of 80 years or more with urothelial cancer. CDR3s include the opening cysteine and the closing phenylalanine or tryptophan. The D gene is left open where the match is weak. Clone size is given for some rows only: seen once, a few or many times, or a class if the clone is expanded.

V: TRBV10-3
size: few
J: TRBJ1-2
D: .
length: 13
CDR3: CAISEGRGYGYTF
DNA: TGTGCCATCAGTGAGGGCAGGGGCTATGGCTACACCTTC

V: TRBV9
size: .
J: TRBJ1-3
D: .
length: 15
CDR3: CASSVGGRVGNTIYF
DNA: TGTGCCAGCAGCGTAGGGGGCAGGGTCGGAAACACCATATATTTT

V: TRBV11-1
size: .
J: TRBJ2-5
D: TRBD2
length: 14
CDR3: CASTGVAGVETQYF
DNA: TGTGCCAGCACCGGGGTAGCGGGAGTGGAGACCCAGTACTTC

V: TRBV18
size: few
J: TRBJ2-1
D: .
length: 13
CDR3: CASSPATVNEQFF
DNA: TGTGCCAGCTCACCCGCGACAGTTAATGAGCAGTTCTTC

V: TRBV28
size: .
J: TRBJ2-7
D: TRBD1
length: 15
CDR3: CASYGQGATIYEQYF
DNA: TGTGCCAGTTACGGACAGGGGGCGACCATCTACGAGCAGTACTTC

V: TRBV7-2
size: .
J: TRBJ2-1
D: TRBD2
length: 12
CDR3: CASSLETSVQFF
DNA: TGTGCCAGCAGCTTGGAGACTAGCGTGCAGTTCTTC

V: TRBV9
size: few
J: TRBJ2-3
D: TRBD2
length: 14
CDR3: CASNGGGSTDTQYF
DNA: TGTGCCAGCAACGGGGGGGGGAGCACAGATACGCAGTATTTT

V: TRBV19
size: .
J: TRBJ1-1
D: .
length: 12
CDR3: CATAGLNTEAFF
DNA: TGTGCTACCGCAGGGTTGAACACTGAAGCTTTCTTT

V: TRBV19
size: .
J: TRBJ1-3
D: .
length: 12
CDR3: CASMSSGNTIYF
DNA: TGTGCCAGTATGAGCTCTGGAAACACCATATATTTT

V: TRBV2
size: .
J: TRBJ2-5
D: TRBD2
length: 15
CDR3: CASSAAGLAGGSQYF
DNA: TGTGCCAGCAGTGCAGCGGGACTAGCGGGAGGTTCCCAGTACTTC

V: TRBV5-5
size: .
J: TRBJ1-5
D: TRBD1
length: 15
CDR3: CASSQWTGGNQPQHF
DNA: TGTGCCAGCAGCCAATGGACAGGAGGCAATCAGCCCCAGCATTTT

V: TRBV2
size: .
J: TRBJ2-2
D: .
length: 15
CDR3: CASNRDFVNTGELFF
DNA: TGTGCCAGCAACCGGGACTTCGTAAACACCGGGGAGCTGTTTTTT

V: TRBV7-9
size: .
J: TRBJ2-1
D: .
length: 13
CDR3: CASSSSPHNEQFF
DNA: TGTGCCAGCAGTTCGAGTCCCCACAATGAGCAGTTCTTC

V: TRBV4-2
size: .
J: TRBJ2-5
D: TRBD2
length: 16
CDR3: CASSQETSGIAETQYF
DNA: TGTGCCAGCAGCCAAGAAACTAGCGGGATTGCCGAGACCCAGTACTTC

V: TRBV29-1
size: .
J: TRBJ1-1
D: .
length: 14
CDR3: CSSGGGPRNTEAFF
DNA: TGCAGCTCCGGGGGGGGGCCTAGGAACACTGAAGCTTTCTTT

V: TRBV28
size: .
J: TRBJ2-7
D: TRBD1
length: 15
CDR3: CASSAPGTGSGEQYF
DNA: TGTGCCAGCAGTGCTCCAGGGACAGGATCTGGTGAGCAGTACTTC

V: TRBV30
size: .
J: TRBJ1-2
D: .
length: 12
CDR3: CAWSVRQRGYTF
DNA: TGTGCCTGGAGTGTACGACAGCGCGGCTACACCTTC

V: TRBV29-1
size: .
J: TRBJ2-5
D: TRBD2
length: 14
CDR3: CSVARTSGRETQYF
DNA: TGCAGCGTTGCTCGGACTAGCGGGAGAGAGACCCAGTACTTC

V: TRBV2
size: .
J: TRBJ1-3
D: TRBD1
length: 13
CDR3: CASGDRAGNTIYF
DNA: TGTGCCAGCGGCGACAGGGCCGGAAACACCATATATTTT

V: TRBV7-3
size: .
J: TRBJ2-5
D: TRBD2
length: 15
CDR3: CASSPGLAGVETQYF
DNA: TGTGCCAGCAGCCCTGGACTAGCGGGAGTGGAGACCCAGTACTTC

V: TRBV29-1
size: .
J: TRBJ2-3
D: TRBD2
length: 15
CDR3: CSVAGTSGRTDTQYF
DNA: TGCAGCGTTGCGGGGACTAGCGGACGCACAGATACGCAGTATTTT